Listed below are T cell receptor beta chains from one sample, sequenced in a study of post-analysis software for immune sequencing data. In TCRdb, the PCR reads were re-called with MiXCR into one record per CDR3 protein. The table lists roughly 620,000 distinct CDR3 sequences, 44% of them singletons. The sample was blood. The receptors shown here come from a girl under 18 with multiple sclerosis. CDR3s include the opening cysteine and the closing phenylalanine or tryptophan. A D gene is named only where the DNA matches it firmly. Clone size is not always given. Where it is, it says once, few, many or a class for expanded clones.

CDR3nt | CDR3aa | abundance | v_gene | d_gene | j_gene | len
TGTGCCAGCAGCTTACGGCTTACAGGCCACGGAGCTTTCTTT | CASSLRLTGHGAFF | few | TRBV13 | - | TRBJ1-1 | 14
TGTGCCAGCATGGGTGCGCCCTATGGCTACACCTTC | CASMGAPYGYTF | - | TRBV12-3/TRBV12-4 | - | TRBJ1-2 | 12
TGTGCCAGCAGCTTAGGTGGTAGTATGGATGAGCAGTTCTTC | CASSLGGSMDEQFF | - | TRBV7-2 | - | TRBJ2-1 | 14
TGTGCCAGCAGTTTAGCGGGGGGCCTCTCCATTAACTATGGCTACACCTTC | CASSLAGGLSINYGYTF | - | TRBV12-3/TRBV12-4 | - | TRBJ1-2 | 17
TGCAGTGCTTCTCTTAGTCAGGTTTTAAATGAGCAGTTCTTC | CSASLSQVLNEQFF | few | TRBV20-1 | - | TRBJ2-1 | 14
TGCGCCAGCAGCTTGGTACTAGCGGGGCAAGAGACCCAGTACTTC | CASSLVLAGQETQYF | - | TRBV5-1 | TRBD2 | TRBJ2-5 | 15
TGTGCCAGCAGCCTTGGACAGGCGAATGGCTACACCTTC | CASSLGQANGYTF | - | TRBV12-3/TRBV12-4 | TRBD1 | TRBJ1-2 | 13
TGTGCCAGCATCCAGGGCACTGAAGCTTTCTTT | CASIQGTEAFF | few | TRBV6-1 | - | TRBJ1-1 | 11
TGCGCCAGCAGCACGGGACAGCACTCTAGCACAGATACGCAGTATTTT | CASSTGQHSSTDTQYF | - | TRBV5-1 | TRBD1 | TRBJ2-3 | 16
TGCGCCAGCAGCTTGGGGGCTTCGGGAGACACAGATACGCAGTATTTT | CASSLGASGDTDTQYF | - | TRBV5-1 | - | TRBJ2-3 | 16
TGTGCCAGCAGTTCCCTTGGACAGGGGAATCAGCCCCAGCATTTT | CASSSLGQGNQPQHF | - | TRBV25-1 | TRBD1 | TRBJ1-5 | 15
TGTGCCAGCAGCCGGAGTGGGGTGCGCTATGAGCAGTTCTTC | CASSRSGVRYEQFF | many | TRBV6-5 | - | TRBJ2-1 | 14
TGTGCCACTGCACTAGCGGGCTCCTACGAGCAGTACTTC | CATALAGSYEQYF | - | TRBV10-3 | TRBD2 | TRBJ2-7 | 13
TGTGCCAGCAGCTCCAGGGGGCAGGGAGAATATGAGCAGTTCTTC | CASSSRGQGEYEQFF | - | TRBV7-2 | TRBD1 | TRBJ2-1 | 15
TGCAGCGTCACAGGGGAAGGTTATCAAGAGACCCAGTACTTC | CSVTGEGYQETQYF | - | TRBV29-1 | TRBD1 | TRBJ2-5 | 14
TGCAGCGTTCCGTATGTGGGGAACACTGAAGCTTTCTTT | CSVPYVGNTEAFF | few | TRBV29-1 | - | TRBJ1-1 | 13
TGTGCCTGGAGTGTACCGAGGATCGGCGAGCAGTACTTC | CAWSVPRIGEQYF | - | TRBV30 | - | TRBJ2-7 | 13
TGCGCCAGCAGCCAAGATTTCTATCGGACGGGGAACACTGAAGCTTTCTTT | CASSQDFYRTGNTEAFF | - | TRBV4-1 | - | TRBJ1-1 | 17
TGCAGTGCTAGACAACCGGGGGCTCAGGGGGAGCAGTACTTC | CSARQPGAQGEQYF | - | TRBV20-1 | - | TRBJ2-5 | 14
TGCAGTGCTAGAGGCCCGATCTACGAGCAGTACTTC | CSARGPIYEQYF | few | TRBV20-1 | - | TRBJ2-7 | 12
TGCAGTGCTAGGGGACTCGAAGCTTTCTTT | CSARGLEAFF | - | TRBV20-1 | - | TRBJ1-1 | 10
TGTGCCAGCACCGGGGACAGGAGTTTTTACGAGCAGTACTTC | CASTGDRSFYEQYF | few | TRBV12-3/TRBV12-4 | TRBD1 | TRBJ2-7 | 14
TGTGCCAGCAGTTTATGGAGAGGGGATACGCAGTATTTT | CASSLWRGDTQYF | few | TRBV12-3/TRBV12-4 | - | TRBJ2-3 | 13
TGTGCCAGCAGTTCCCCCCCGGCTACGGGCTACACCTTC | CASSSPPATGYTF | - | TRBV12-3/TRBV12-4 | - | TRBJ1-2 | 13
TGTGCCAGCAGGGGGGACAGTGGGAGCTACACCTTC | CASRGDSGSYTF | few | TRBV12-3/TRBV12-4 | TRBD1 | TRBJ1-2 | 12
TGCAGCGTTGAAGGGTTGGGGTACAATGAGCAGTTCTTC | CSVEGLGYNEQFF | - | TRBV29-1 | - | TRBJ2-1 | 13